This TCR beta chain came from a study of PD-L1 blockade in urothelial cancer. Study background: Males with bladder-origin urothelial cancer constituted about nine tenths of the roughly 29 patients. Blood samples contained a median 141,255 T cells.

The CDR3 has 15 residues. Germline-derived CDR1 and CDR2 are SGHNT and YYREEE (reference sequence). V trimming: 4 bases; J trimming: 0 bases; junction bases outside the gene matches: 4. Concerning this clone: Its specificity is not known.

As for time point: peripheral blood 6 weeks after treatment start. Urothelial carcinoma, locally advanced or metastatic, affected the patients. Study-level findings and limits: TCR clonality was measured in pretreatment peripheral blood. Clonality below the median predicted better survival.

Measured with immunoSEQ multiplex PCR; TCRdb has only the in-frame clones, and not every one. The repertoire holds 100,000 to 150,000 clones, with around 86% as singletons. The sample consisted of PBMCs, taken around atezolizumab (anti-PD-L1) treatment. This sequence was found in a man between 50 and 59 years old with urothelial cancer. V usage is TRBV5-4 and J usage is TRBJ1-3; 7 nucleotides match TRBD1. CDR3 amino acids: CASSPQGHSGNTIYF. The CDR3 DNA reads as TGTGCCAGCAGCCCACAGGGGCACTCTGGAAACACCATATATTTT.